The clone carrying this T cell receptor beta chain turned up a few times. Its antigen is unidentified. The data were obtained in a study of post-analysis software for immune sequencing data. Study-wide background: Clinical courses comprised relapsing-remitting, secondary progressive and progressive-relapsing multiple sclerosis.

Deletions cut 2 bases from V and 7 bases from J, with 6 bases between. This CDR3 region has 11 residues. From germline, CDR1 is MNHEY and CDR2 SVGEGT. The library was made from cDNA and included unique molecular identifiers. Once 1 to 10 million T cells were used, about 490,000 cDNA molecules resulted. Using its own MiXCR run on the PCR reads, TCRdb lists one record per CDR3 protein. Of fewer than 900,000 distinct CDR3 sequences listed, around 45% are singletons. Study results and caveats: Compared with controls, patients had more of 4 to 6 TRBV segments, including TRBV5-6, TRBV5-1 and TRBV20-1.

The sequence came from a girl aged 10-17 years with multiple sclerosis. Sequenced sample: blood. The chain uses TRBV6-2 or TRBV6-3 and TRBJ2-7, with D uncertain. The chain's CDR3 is CASSYLGEQYF. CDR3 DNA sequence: TGTGCCAGCAGTTACCTGGGGGAGCAGTACTTC.